These 27 T cell receptor beta chains came from one sample sequenced in a study of cytotoxic CD8 clonotypes in ibrutinib-treated CLL. Sequencing was performed with immunoSEQ multiplex PCR; in TCRdb, only in-frame clones are kept and a portion is missing. The sample carries hundreds of thousands of clones, about three quarters recorded once. Sequenced material: PBMCs, taken after 24 months of ibrutinib treatment. The receptor source for this set is a human donor with chronic lymphocytic leukemia.

This chain joins TRBV28 and TRBJ2-3; no clear D. V was clipped by 2 bases and J by 4 bases, with 13 bases between them. Germline values: CDR1 MDHEN, CDR2 SYDVKM. CDR3 length: 15 amino acids. Here the CDR3 reads CASSLTPMGSDTQYF. The CDR3 DNA reads TGTGCCAGCAGTTTAACCCCGATGGGCTCAGATACGCAGTATTTT. Looking up the rest from reference TRBV28 and TRBJ2-3 gives the full variable domain: DVKVTQSSRYLVKRTGEKVFLECVQDMDHENMFWYRQDPGLGLRLIYFSYDVKMKEKGDIPEGYSVSREKKERFSLILESASTNQTSMYLCASSLTPMGSDTQYFGPGTRLTVL.

V is TRBV6-6 and J is TRBJ2-7; 7 nucleotides match TRBD2. The germline V gene encodes CDR1 MNHNY and CDR2 SVGAGI (reference sequence). The CDR3 has 12 amino acids. V gave up 11 bases and J gave up 3 bases; unmatched junction bases: 7. The CDR3 coding sequence is TGTGCCGCCAAGGGGAGGGACTACGAGCAGTACTTC. Its translation: CAAKGRDYEQYF.

J is TRBJ2-7 and V is TRBV9; 7 bases align to TRBD2. Germline V gene data show CDR1 as SGDLS and CDR2 as YYNGEE. Trimming at V came to 0 bases and at J to 2 bases, leaving 2 bases not matched to a gene. This CDR3 is built from 14 residues. CDR3 coding DNA: TGTGCCAGCAGCGTAGCTAGCGGACCCTACGAGCAGTACTTC. Encoded protein: CASSVASGPYEQYF.

This clone was picked up a small number of times. The chain has TRBV29-1 and TRBJ2-7, with D perhaps matching TRBD1 (6 bases). Germline CDR1 SQVTM, CDR2 ANQGSEA. The V and J ends lost 6 bases and 0 bases respectively, with 15 bases between them. CDR3 length equals 14 residues. The CDR3 loop is CSVTDRTSSYEQYF. The CDR3 coding sequence is TGCAGCGTGACCGACAGGACGAGCTCCTACGAGCAGTACTTC.

The V and J genes are TRBV29-1 and TRBJ2-5, with D unclear. Per the germline V gene, CDR1 is SQVTM and CDR2 is ANQGSEA. This CDR3 contains 12 residues. The chain's CDR3 is CTLEPPQETQYF. The CDR3 nucleotides are TGCACCCTGGAGCCACCGCAAGAGACCCAGTACTTC.

The chain couples TRBV6-5 to TRBJ2-5; the D gene is possibly TRBD2 (7 bases). The CDR3 runs to 15 residues. V lost 2 bases and J 3 bases, leaving 13 bases between the germline ends. Germline CDR1 is MNHEY and CDR2 is SVGAGI. The CDR3: CASSYGLGGKETQYF. In DNA form, the CDR3 reads TGTGCCAGCAGTTACGGACTAGGGGGAAAAGAGACCCAGTACTTC.

The CDR3 nucleotides read TGTGCCAGCAGCTTGGGGAGAAGAGACACTGAAGCTTTCTTT. Translation gives CASSLGRRDTEAFF. The chain couples TRBV5-6 to TRBJ1-1; D is undetermined. Trimming took off 0 bases at V and 3 bases at J, with 9 bases between the two ends. The CDR3 spans 14 residues. Germline-derived CDR1 and CDR2 are SGHDT and YYEEEE.

The chain is built from TRBV15 and TRBJ2-3; 9 positions match TRBD2. Unmatched junction bases numbered 12, after V lost 6 bases and J lost 5 bases. This CDR3 has 16 residues. From germline, CDR1 is LNHNV and CDR2 YYDKDF (reference sequence). As DNA, the CDR3 is TGTGCCACCAGAATGGAACTAGCGGGTTTTCGAGATACGCAGTATTTT. As protein: CATRMELAGFRDTQYF.

The V call is TRBV5-1, the J call TRBJ2-7; unclear D gene. This CDR3 is built from 13 residues. Per germline, CDR1 SGHRS and CDR2 YFSETQ. With 5 bases removed from V and 4 bases from J, the gap between germline ends came to 13 bases. CDR3 region: CASSSLDRYEQYF. The CDR3 DNA follows: TGCGCCAGCAGTTCGCTTGATCGATACGAGCAGTACTTC.

The chain has TRBV6-5 and TRBJ1-1, with D possibly TRBD1 on 5 matching bases. Germline V gives CDR1 MNHEY, CDR2 SVGAGI. V lost 7 bases, J lost 4 bases, and 13 bases lay in between. The CDR3 is 13 residues long. CDR3 sequence: CASKGNQGTEAFF. The DNA for the CDR3 is TGTGCCAGCAAAGGCAATCAGGGCACTGAAGCTTTCTTT.

This chain links TRBV7-8 with TRBJ2-7, with TRBD2 matching 10 bases. The germline V gene has CDR1 SGHVS and CDR2 FQNEAQ. V lost 2 bases and J lost 3; bases outside the gene matches: 7. CDR3 length: 16 residues. The CDR3 region has the DNA TGTGCCAGCAGCTTAACCCCACTAGCGGGATACTACGAGCAGTACTTC. Protein product: CASSLTPLAGYYEQYF. The whole variable domain, filled in from reference TRBV7-8 and TRBJ2-7, reads GAGVSQSPRYKVAKRGQDVALRCDPISGHVSLFWYQQALGQGPEFLTYFQNEAQLDKSGLPSDRFFAERPEGSVSTLKIQRTQQEDSAVYLCASSLTPLAGYYEQYFGPGTRLTVT.

The chain is built from TRBV12-5 and TRBJ1-5; D unclear. Germline CDR1 LGHNT, CDR2 FRNRAP. V was cut by 8 bases and J by 2 bases, with 7 bases left in between. This CDR3 has 12 amino acids. This chain's CDR3 is CASRWGNQPQHF. CDR3 nucleotide sequence: TGTGCTAGTAGATGGGGCAATCAGCCCCAGCATTTT.

V gene TRBV28 combines with J gene TRBJ1-4; 7 bases are a match to TRBD1. V was clipped by 4 bases and J by 8 bases; unmatched bases: 7. The germline V gene has CDR1 MDHEN and CDR2 SYDVKM. CDR3 size: 14 residues. CDR3 sequence (DNA): TGTGCCAGCAGTTCACCACAGGGGAAAGAAAAACTGTTTTTT. Translating it yields CASSSPQGKEKLFF.

V usage is TRBV19 and J usage is TRBJ2-2, with a tentative D call TRBD1 (6 bases). Per germline, CDR1 LNHDA and CDR2 SQIVND (reference sequence). Trimming removed 5 bases from V and 7 bases from J, with 14 bases in between. This CDR3 is 14 amino acids long. The CDR3 DNA sequence: TGTGCCAGTAGTCCTCAGGGGATGGTCGGGGAGCTGTTTTTT. As protein: CASSPQGMVGELFF. Supplemented by reference TRBV19 and TRBJ2-2, the full variable domain reads DGGITQSPKYLFRKEGQNVTLSCEQNLNHDAMYWYRQDPGQGLRLIYYSQIVNDFQKGDIAEGYSVSREKKESFPLTVTSAQKNPTAFYLCASSPQGMVGELFFGEGSRLTVL.

The rearrangement links TRBV7-9 to TRBJ1-4, with a weak D call TRBD1 (5 bases). The CDR3 spans 14 residues. Germline V gives CDR1 SEHNR, CDR2 FQNEAQ (reference sequence). The V and J ends lost 5 bases and 10 bases respectively, with 17 bases between them. The CDR3 sequence: CASSERGGAGKLFF. The CDR3, as DNA: TGTGCCAGCAGCGAGAGAGGAGGGGCCGGAAAACTGTTTTTT.

This clone was observed a single time. The V call is TRBV9, the J call TRBJ1-1, with D possibly being TRBD1 (5 bases). CDR1 is SGDLS, CDR2 YYNGEE, per germline. The CDR3 loop spans 13 amino acids. Deletions cut 0 bases from V and 11 bases from J, with 14 bases between. CDR3 nucleotides: TGTGCCAGCAGCGTAGCTAGTTGGGGGGAGGCTTTCTTT. Encoded protein: CASSVASWGEAFF.

The chain uses TRBV7-2 and TRBJ2-1; 14 bases line up with TRBD2. CDR1 is SGHTA, CDR2 FQGNSA, per germline. The V and J ends lost 2 bases and 0 bases, in that order; junction bases with no gene match: 6. The CDR3 consists of 19 residues. CDR3 coding DNA: TGTGCCAGCAGCTTAACCTTGACTAGCGGGAGGGTCTCCTACAATGAGCAGTTCTTC. It translates to CASSLTLTSGRVSYNEQFF.

The chain employs TRBV6-6 and TRBJ2-4, with D tentatively TRBD1 (5 bases). Looked up from germline, CDR1 is MNHNY and CDR2 is SVGAGI (reference sequence). The length of the CDR3 is 15 residues. V was cut by 5 bases and J by 3 bases, with 14 bases left in between. CDR3 nucleotide sequence: TGTGCCAGCAGTCAATCTATAGGGGTCAAAAACATTCAGTACTTC. It translates to CASSQSIGVKNIQYF.

V usage is TRBV11-3 and J usage is TRBJ2-7; 9 bases are shared with TRBD1. The CDR3 runs 12 residues. The V segment lost 5 bases and the J segment 9 bases; nucleotides outside the gene matches: 5. Per germline, CDR1 SGHNT and CDR2 YENEEA. Here the CDR3 DNA reads TGTGCCAGCAGCATTGGGACAGGGAGGCAGTACTTC. This gives the protein CASSIGTGRQYF.

The DNA for the CDR3 is TGCAGCGTTGAAGGGGGGCCCTACAATGAGCAGTTCTTC. Its translation: CSVEGGPYNEQFF. The rearrangement uses TRBV29-1 and TRBJ2-1, with D possibly matching TRBD1 (6 bases). Germline CDR1 is SQVTM and CDR2 is ANQGSEA. The CDR3 contains 13 residues. V was pared by 1 base and J by 2 bases, with 6 bases between.

The chain recombines TRBV7-9 with TRBJ1-1, with no clear D. The CDR3 totals 15 residues. Trimming removed 5 bases from V and 3 bases from J, with 16 bases in between. The germline V gene encodes CDR1 SEHNR and CDR2 FQNEAQ (reference sequence). Here the CDR3 DNA reads TGTGCCAGCAGCAAACCGGACCTCTCCTACACTGAAGCTTTCTTT. Protein: CASSKPDLSYTEAFF.

V and J are TRBV28 and TRBJ2-1; D remains unclear. The CDR3 is 13 residues long. The V end lost 3 bases, the J end lost 5 bases, and 8 bases lay between the germline ends. Germline CDR1 is MDHEN and CDR2 is SYDVKM. CDR3 loop: CASSLPRNNEQFF. Here the CDR3 DNA reads TGTGCCAGCAGTTTGCCCAGGAACAATGAGCAGTTCTTC.

This chain joins TRBV7-3 and TRBJ2-1, with D unclear. V was trimmed by 5 bases and J by 8 bases, leaving 10 bases between them. The CDR3 contains 12 residues. Looked up from germline, CDR1 is SGHTA and CDR2 is FQGTGA. The CDR3 bases are TGTGCCAGCAGCGCCTTTCAGGATGAGCAGTTCTTC. This translates into CASSAFQDEQFF.

The chain employs TRBV7-3 and TRBJ2-7, with a weak D call TRBD1 (6 bases). Germline V CDR1 and CDR2: SGHTA, FQGTGA. CDR3 length: 15 amino acids. V was shortened by 5 bases and J by 3 bases, with 17 bases between the two germline ends. The CDR3 is CASSLYGQGNYEQYF. The DNA of the CDR3 is TGTGCCAGCAGCCTCTACGGTCAGGGGAACTACGAGCAGTACTTC.

V usage is TRBV2 and J usage is TRBJ2-7, with D tentatively TRBD1 (6 bases). Germline CDR1 SNHLY, CDR2 FYNNEI. V was cut by 4 bases and J by 2 bases, with 9 bases left in between. The CDR3 is made up of 13 amino acids. The CDR3: CASSAQGTYEQYF. CDR3 DNA sequence: TGTGCCAGCAGTGCGCAGGGGACCTACGAGCAGTACTTC.

The genes are TRBV6-5 and TRBJ2-2; D may be TRBD1 (6 bases). Trimming left V 6 bases short and J 3 bases short, with 11 bases between. Per germline, CDR1 MNHEY and CDR2 SVGAGI. The CDR3 loop spans 14 amino acids. DNA for the CDR3: TGTGCCAGCAGACAGGGTTCGTACACCGGGGAGCTGTTTTTT. Amino acids: CASRQGSYTGELFF.

This chain connects TRBV30 to TRBJ2-7; D not resolved. Germline V gene sequence: CDR1 GTSNPN, CDR2 SVGIG (reference sequence). V gave up 5 bases and J gave up 0 bases, with 11 bases separating them. The CDR3 consists of 13 residues. DNA for the CDR3: TGTGCCTGGGAACCCGACAACTCCTACGAGCAGTACTTC. Protein product: CAWEPDNSYEQYF.